The rows below give T cell receptor beta chains drawn from one sample of a study of STAT3 mutations in large granular lymphocyte leukemia. Profiling relied on immunoSEQ multiplex PCR, and the TCRdb table lists in-frame clones only, not all of them. The data contain several thousand clones, around 84% of them singletons. The sequencing input was peripheral blood mononuclear cells. The source of these receptors is a middle-aged man with T-cell large granular lymphocyte leukemia. Some clones in this sample may be carry-over from other donors' samples. Each CDR3 is given without its conserved first and last residue.

J gene | V gene | CDR3 protein
TRBJ1-3 | TRBV5-1 | ASRPTGASGNTIY
TRBJ2-1 | TRBV18 | ASSPPMGTGRVNNEQF
TRBJ2-7 | TRBV5-1 | ASSLAGAPENEQY
TRBJ2-1 | TRBV18 | ASSPSGGNEQF
TRBJ2-1 | TRBV13 | ASSPGLAGYNEQF
TRBJ1-1 | TRBV18 | ASSPPRVPTEAF
TRBJ1-6 | TRBV14 | ASSQGQERSPLH
TRBJ1-2 | TRBV27 | ASSPVQGRYGYT
TRBJ1-2 | TRBV18 | ASSPTGEYGYT
TRBJ2-1 | TRBV30 | AWSHKGARGGEQF
TRBJ1-5 | TRBV5-6 | ASTRGLSNQPQH
TRBJ1-2 | TRBV30 | AWSLGGYYGYT
TRBJ1-1 | TRBV29-1 | SVVRGRTEAF